A selection of T cell receptor beta chains follows, all from one sample in a study of blood T cell repertoires in COVID-19. Using immunoSEQ multiplex PCR, the repertoire was profiled, and TCRdb retains in-frame clones only, with some absent. The table lists 250,000 to 300,000 clones, around 88% of them singletons. The sample consisted of peripheral blood. The source of these receptors is a man older than 75 with acute or convalescent COVID-19. CDR3s include the opening cysteine and the closing phenylalanine or tryptophan. A D gene is named only where the DNA matches it firmly.

j_call	d_call	v_call	cdr3_aa	cdr3_nt
TRBJ1-2	TRBD1	TRBV28	CASSRLPGQILIGGYTF	TGTGCCAGCAGTCGACTACCGGGACAGATCCTTATTGGGGGCTACACCTTC
TRBJ2-2	TRBD1	TRBV4-1	CASSQQMGTGGTGELFF	TGCGCCAGCAGCCAGCAAATGGGGACAGGGGGCACCGGGGAGCTGTTTTTT
TRBJ2-7	TRBD2	TRBV5-1	CASSLGLASSSSYEQYF	TGCGCCAGCAGCTTGGGACTAGCGAGTTCCTCATCCTACGAGCAGTACTTC
TRBJ2-3	-	TRBV4-1	CASSPRRLSTDTQYF	TGCGCCAGCAGCCCCCGTCGACTCAGCACAGATACGCAGTATTTT
TRBJ2-5	-	TRBV6-5	CASTLGVRGRETQYF	TGTGCCAGCACTCTCGGGGTCAGGGGGAGGGAGACCCAGTACTTC
TRBJ2-1	TRBD2	TRBV4-1	CASSQDLKRGLSYNEQFF	TGCGCCAGCAGCCAAGATCTGAAGCGGGGGCTCTCCTACAATGAGCAGTTCTTC
TRBJ2-2	TRBD1	TRBV11-2	CASRPWGTGKAGELFF	TGTGCCAGCAGACCGTGGGGGACAGGGAAGGCCGGGGAGCTGTTTTTT
TRBJ2-1	TRBD2	TRBV7-2	CASSLSSGAYNEQFF	TGTGCCAGCAGCTTATCTAGCGGGGCGTACAATGAGCAGTTCTTC
TRBJ2-7	TRBD1	TRBV2	CASSGGQGYEQYF	TGTGCCAGCAGCGGGGGACAGGGCTACGAGCAGTACTTC
TRBJ1-2	-	TRBV18	CASSPRTGDGYTF	TGTGCCAGCTCACCACGTACGGGGGATGGCTACACCTTC
TRBJ2-1	-	TRBV7-2	CASSLEASSYNEQFF	TGTGCCAGCAGCTTAGAAGCGTCTTCCTACAATGAGCAGTTCTTC
TRBJ1-1	TRBD1	TRBV12-3/TRBV12-4	CASSFLGDRRAFF	TGTGCCAGCAGTTTTCTCGGGGACAGGAGAGCTTTCTTT
TRBJ2-1	TRBD2	TRBV6-5	CASREVLGSYNEQFF	TGTGCCAGCCGGGAGGTTTTGGGCTCCTACAATGAGCAGTTCTTC